This T cell receptor beta chain derives from a study of human thymus T cells (dated by TCRdb to the early 2020s). Regarding the study in general: TCR alpha and beta repertoires from about eight infant thymus samples and four related peripheral blood samples were characterized in the study. Donor ages ranging from 7 to 244 days were recorded, and more than five male and two female infants were included in the cohort.

Germline trimming: 5 bases from V, 3 bases from J; junction bases outside gene matches: 14. The germline V gene sets CDR1 to SNHLY and CDR2 to FYNNEI. The CDR3 runs 17 residues from the cysteine to the phenylalanine. Just CDR3 DNA is preserved here, 51 bases in frame from base 1. General findings and caveats noted by the study authors: On average, approximately 790,000 unique TCRB clonotypes were obtained from thymus samples, compared with about 84,000 from blood samples. Both the thymic and the peripheral blood repertoires appeared to show biased V and J gene segment usage.

The donors were immunologically healthy infants in Finland who had open corrective cardiac surgery for congenital heart defects. During surgery, a small roughly 0.5-1 mL aliquot of peripheral blood was collected from four of the eight donors. For the blood samples, genomic DNA was extracted from all available leukocytes instead of from a set number of cells. ACK lysis buffer was used to clear erythrocytes from the blood, and the leukocytes were then kept as pellets at -70 degrees C. A QIAsymphony instrument was used to extract genomic DNA from the frozen cell pellets. Turning to this clone: This receptor's antigen is unknown. Base quality data are lacking; no much larger clone is found one base away.

The immunoSEQ multiplex PCR assay was used to amplify the TCRB and TCRAD loci from a standardized amount of quality-controlled genomic DNA. The amplicons covered the V(D)J region and were long enough to include the CDR3 and to identify the V and J genes. The commercial immunoSEQ service was used to sequence amplicons on an Illumina platform. As for how the authors treated the data: Primer bias and sequencing errors were corrected as previously described, and TCRAD and TCRB definitions were based on the IMGT database. Analysis of the repertoires was done with immunoSEQ Analyzer 3.0 and VDJTools and included basic statistics, V/J segment usage, diversity estimates, rarefaction and pairwise overlap. Diversity was estimated with Chao1, ChaoE, Efron-Thisted, Shannon and inverse Simpson indices, and also on datasets down-sampled to the smallest sample. Repertoire overlap used strict matching of CDR3 nucleotide sequence, V gene and J gene, with Jaccard-based multidimensional scaling clustering. Sourced from immuneACCESS, this table was stored by TCRdb with only in-frame sequences that have V and J called. A share of the clones is absent; for the studies checked, an unresolved V gene accounts for under half, and the remainder has no known explanation. Clone size and the V and J calls come from that table; the DNA yielded D and trimming. In this sample the table shows over 35,000 clones, 94% of which occur a single time. Approximately 0.13% of the sample lies in the top ten.

The chain employs TRBV2 and TRBJ1-2, with 8 middle bases fitting TRBD1. The receptor was isolated from a boy less than two years old with a congenital heart defect but otherwise immunologically healthy. Material for sequencing was blood. This receptor has the CDR3 CASSRSPGGQVHYGYTF. In nucleotides, the sequence is TGTGCCAGCAGTCGTAGTCCCGGGGGACAGGTCCACTATGGCTACACCTTC.